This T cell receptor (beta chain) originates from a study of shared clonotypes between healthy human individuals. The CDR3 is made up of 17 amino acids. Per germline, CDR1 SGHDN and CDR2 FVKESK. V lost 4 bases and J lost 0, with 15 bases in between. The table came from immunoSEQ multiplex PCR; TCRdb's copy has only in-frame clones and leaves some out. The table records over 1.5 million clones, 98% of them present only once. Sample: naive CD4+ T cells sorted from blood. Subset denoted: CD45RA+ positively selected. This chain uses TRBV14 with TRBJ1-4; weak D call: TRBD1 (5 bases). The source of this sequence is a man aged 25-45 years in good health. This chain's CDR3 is CASSRDRLYATNEKLFF. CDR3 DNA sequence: TGTGCCAGCAGCCGCGACAGACTATATGCAACTAATGAAAAACTGTTTTTT.